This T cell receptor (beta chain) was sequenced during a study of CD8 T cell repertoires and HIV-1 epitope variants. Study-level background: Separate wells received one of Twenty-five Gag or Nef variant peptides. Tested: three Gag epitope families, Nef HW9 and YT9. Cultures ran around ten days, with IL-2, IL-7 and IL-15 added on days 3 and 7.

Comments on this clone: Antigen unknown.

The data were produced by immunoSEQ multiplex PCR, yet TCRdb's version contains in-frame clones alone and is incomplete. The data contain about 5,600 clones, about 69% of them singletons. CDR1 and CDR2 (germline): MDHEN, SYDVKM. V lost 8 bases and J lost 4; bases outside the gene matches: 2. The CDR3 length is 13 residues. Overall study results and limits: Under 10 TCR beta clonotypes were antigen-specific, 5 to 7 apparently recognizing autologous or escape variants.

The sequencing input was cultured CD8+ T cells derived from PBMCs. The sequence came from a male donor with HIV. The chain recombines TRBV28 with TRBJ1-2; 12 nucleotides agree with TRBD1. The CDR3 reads CASGTGGFYGYTF. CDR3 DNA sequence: TGTGCCAGCGGGACAGGGGGCTTCTATGGCTACACCTTC.